Presented here are 16 T cell receptor beta chains from one specimen sequenced in a study of brain T cells in children with intractable seizures. TCRdb's copy holds only in-frame clones and misses some; the assay was immunoSEQ multiplex PCR. The repertoire holds about 320,000 clones, with about 93% as singletons. Indicated time point: blood from clinic visit 5 months post-surgery; TSC patient then seizure free. This sample comprised peripheral blood, obtained about 5 months after surgery. The origin of the receptors is a boy in the first two years of life with tuberous sclerosis and intractable seizures.

The chain uses TRBV21-1 and TRBJ2-7. TRBV21-1 is classified as a pseudogene. This CDR3 spans 14 amino acids. This CDR3 is CANPGTHRPYEQYF. The CDR3 DNA reads TGTGCCAACCCAGGGACGCACCGTCCCTACGAGCAGTACTTC.

The V and J genes are TRBV5-8 and TRBJ2-5; 9 positions agree with TRBD1. This CDR3 spans 15 amino acids. Germline V gene sequence: CDR1 SGHTS, CDR2 YDEGEE. The V gene end was trimmed by 2 bases and the J gene end by 3 bases; junction bases not matched to a gene: 5. CDR3 region: CASSFRDRVKETQYF. DNA for the CDR3: TGTGCCAGCAGCTTCCGGGACAGGGTGAAAGAGACCCAGTACTTC.

The chain is built from TRBV30 and TRBJ1-5; weak D call: TRBD1 (5 bases). Germline CDR1 and CDR2: GTSNPN and SVGIG (reference sequence). The CDR3 has 13 residues. The V and J ends lost 4 bases and 2 bases respectively, with 9 bases between them. The CDR3 region is CAWNQGGNQPQHF. CDR3 bases: TGTGCCTGGAACCAGGGTGGCAATCAGCCCCAGCATTTT.

This rearrangement joins TRBV7-8 to TRBJ2-5; D gene uncertain. The germline V gene encodes CDR1 SGHVS and CDR2 FQNEAQ. The V end was cut by 1 base, the J end by 2 bases, with 5 bases between. This CDR3 has 13 residues. The CDR3 spells CASSLGGQETQYF. As DNA, the CDR3 is TGTGCCAGCAGCTTAGGGGGACAAGAGACCCAGTACTTC.

This chain joins TRBV6-5 and TRBJ2-7; tentatively, D is TRBD1 (5 bases). V lost 4 bases and J lost 4, with 14 bases in between. The CDR3 spans 14 residues. Germline V gives CDR1 MNHEY, CDR2 SVGAGI. The CDR3 DNA sequence: TGTGCCAGCAGTTTGCAGGGAAATATGTACGAGCAGTACTTC. This translates into CASSLQGNMYEQYF.

The chain carries TRBV7-8 and TRBJ2-5, with TRBD2 matching 8 bases. Germline CDR1 SGHVS, CDR2 FQNEAQ. CDR3 length equals 17 residues. Trimming removed 0 bases from V and 5 bases from J; junction bases left unmatched: 11. The CDR3 here is CASSLALGSLAGETQYF. In DNA, the CDR3 is TGTGCCAGCAGCTTAGCGCTCGGGAGCCTAGCGGGCGAGACCCAGTACTTC.

This chain uses TRBV6-1 with TRBJ2-5, with D possibly being TRBD1 (6 bases). With 0 bases removed from V and 9 bases from J, the gap between germline ends came to 20 bases. CDR1 and CDR2 from the germline V gene are MNHNS and SASEGT. This CDR3 is 16 amino acids long. This CDR3 is CASSEAHWTVRAAQYF. CDR3 in DNA: TGTGCCAGCAGTGAAGCTCATTGGACAGTCCGGGCGGCCCAGTACTTC.

This clone was seen just once. The chain combines TRBV18 with TRBJ1-5; perhaps TRBD1 as D (6 bases). V was clipped by 5 bases and J by 2 bases, with 13 bases between them. CDR1 KGHSH and CDR2 LQKENI come from the germline V gene. This CDR3 comprises 15 residues. The chain's CDR3 is CASSATGEGNQPQHF. In DNA form, the CDR3 reads TGTGCCAGCTCAGCGACAGGAGAGGGCAATCAGCCCCAGCATTTT.

The V call is TRBV7-2, the J call TRBJ1-5; 7 bases are shared with TRBD1. Germline V gives CDR1 SGHTA, CDR2 FQGNSA. The CDR3 is 14 residues long. Trimming took 5 bases from V and 2 from J; bases not matched to a gene: 3. As DNA, the CDR3 is TGTGCCAGCAGCCCCGACAGGGGCAATCAGCCCCAGCATTTT. Translation: CASSPDRGNQPQHF. The variable domain in full, with the rest retrieved from reference TRBV7-2 and TRBJ1-5, is GAGVSQSPSNKVTEKGKDVELRCDPISGHTALYWYRQSLGQGLEFLIYFQGNSAPDKSGLPSDRFSAERTGGSVSTLTIQRTQQEDSAVYLCASSPDRGNQPQHFGDGTRLSIL.

The rearrangement links TRBV5-1 to TRBJ1-1; no firm D call. Between the trimmed V and J ends, which lost 5 bases and 3 bases, there was a span of 14 bases. Germline-derived CDR1 and CDR2 are SGHRS and YFSETQ. The CDR3 is 14 amino acids. The CDR3 reads CASSLGGEYTEAFF. The DNA of the CDR3 is TGCGCCAGCAGTCTAGGTGGGGAGTACACTGAAGCTTTCTTT.

A few counts support this clone. CDR3 amino acids: CSVEVITGTETQYF. The CDR3 coding sequence is TGCAGCGTTGAAGTCATTACCGGGACCGAGACCCAGTACTTC. This sequence joins TRBV29-1 and TRBJ2-5; D could derive from TRBD1 or TRBD2 (5 bases each). The germline CDR1 and CDR2 sequences are SQVTM and ANQGSEA. Trimming shortened V by 1 base and J by 5 bases, and 14 bases separated the two germline ends. The CDR3 is 14 residues long.

The J gene is TRBJ1-1, the V gene TRBV6-6; maybe TRBD1 (6 bases). Germline-derived CDR1 and CDR2 are MNHNY and SVGAGI (reference sequence). The CDR3 runs 13 residues. Trimming pared 2 bases from V and 7 bases from J, leaving 11 bases between. The CDR3 here is CASSYLDRNEAFF. CDR3 DNA sequence: TGTGCCAGCAGTTACCTAGACAGGAATGAAGCTTTCTTT.

This sequence joins TRBV7-8 and TRBJ2-1; D is unclear. The CDR3 loop spans 16 amino acids. V gave up 5 bases and J gave up 5 bases, with 19 bases separating them. Germline V gene sequence: CDR1 SGHVS, CDR2 FQNEAQ. CDR3 nucleotide sequence: TGTGCCAGCAGCCAACTACAGAGTCGTCCAAACAATGAGCAGTTCTTC. Amino acids: CASSQLQSRPNNEQFF.

The chain is built from TRBV3-1 (or the pseudogene TRBV3-2) and TRBJ2-1; TRBD2 matches at 10 bases. This CDR3 is 14 amino acids long. After removal of 4 bases from V and 5 bases from J, the junction contained 2 bases not matched to a gene. Germline V CDR1 and CDR2: LGHDT, YNNKEL (reference sequence). The CDR3 region has the DNA TGTGCCAGCAGCCCCACTAGCGGGGACAATGAGCAGTTCTTC. It is translated as CASSPTSGDNEQFF.

This clone was picked up a small number of times. The sample contains more than one DNA sequence encoding this CDR3. V usage is TRBV7-6 and J usage is TRBJ1-5; 10 nucleotides match TRBD1. Germline V lookup: CDR1 SGHVS, CDR2 FNYEAQ. The CDR3 length is 15 residues. V lost 1 base to trimming and J lost 6 bases; unmatched junction nucleotides: 3. The CDR3 is CASSLGQGAGQPQHF. In nucleotides, the CDR3 is TGTGCCAGCAGCTTAGGACAGGGGGCCGGTCAGCCCCAGCATTTT.

This chain joins TRBV3-1 (or the pseudogene TRBV3-2) and TRBJ2-2; D ambiguous. CDR1 and CDR2 from the germline V gene are LGHDT and YNNKEL (reference sequence). V was pared by 3 bases and J by 7 bases, with 3 bases between. The CDR3 totals 11 residues. CDR3 DNA: TGTGCCAGCAGCCACCTCGGGGAGCTGTTTTTT. Protein product: CASSHLGELFF.